These T cell receptor beta chains were read from a single sample in a study of T cells after yellow fever vaccination. TCRdb re-called the 5' RACE reads through MiXCR, storing one row per CDR3 protein. The sample records 150,000 to 200,000 distinct CDR3 sequences, approximately 6.2% being singletons. Sequencing used CD4+ T cells sorted from PBMCs, obtained on the day of the first yellow fever vaccination. The receptors were gathered from a man aged 18 to 35 who received the YFV17D yellow fever vaccine. Each CDR3 is given with its conserved first and last residue. A D gene is named only where the DNA matches it firmly. Not all rows give a size; the values are once, few, many and, for expanded clones, a class.

j_call d_call v_call clone_size cdr3_aa cdr3_nt
TRBJ2-3 - TRBV7-9 many CASSLGRAGTDTQYF TGTGCCAGCAGCCTGGGACGGGCTGGCACAGATACGCAGTATTTT
TRBJ1-3 TRBD1 TRBV5-1 many CASSLRPAGQVDSGNTIYF TGCGCCAGCAGCCTGAGACCTGCCGGACAGGTCGATTCTGGAAACACCATATATTTT
TRBJ1-1 TRBD1 TRBV3-1 few CASSQRQGVTTEAFF TGTGCCAGCAGCCAGAGACAGGGGGTGACCACTGAAGCTTTCTTT
TRBJ2-3 TRBD2 TRBV5-1 - CASSLALGGGASDTQYF TGCGCCAGCAGCTTGGCCCTTGGCGGGGGGGCGTCAGATACGCAGTATTTT
TRBJ2-3 - TRBV24-1 - CATSESAGADTQYF TGTGCCACCAGTGAATCGGCTGGGGCAGATACGCAGTATTTT
TRBJ2-3 - TRBV7-3 - CASSPQQGTSTDTQYF TGTGCCAGCAGCCCCCAACAGGGGACTAGCACAGATACGCAGTATTTT
TRBJ2-5 - TRBV2 many CATTGDGSQETQYF TGTGCCACCACCGGGGACGGGTCTCAAGAGACCCAGTACTTC
TRBJ2-2 - TRBV15 - CATSRDSTSTGELFF TGTGCCACCAGCAGAGATTCAACTAGCACCGGGGAGCTGTTTTTT
TRBJ2-5 TRBD1 TRBV5-1 many CASSLVGQQETQYF TGCGCCAGCAGCTTGGTGGGACAGCAAGAGACCCAGTACTTC
TRBJ1-3 - TRBV6-5 many CASAVSKEYSGNTIYF TGTGCCAGTGCAGTTAGTAAAGAATACTCTGGAAACACCATATATTTT
TRBJ2-3 TRBD1 TRBV27 many CASSSTGTDTQYF TGTGCCAGCAGTTCGACAGGGACAGATACGCAGTATTTT
TRBJ2-2 TRBD1 TRBV12-3/TRBV12-4 many CASSLDRAEVTGELFF TGTGCCAGCAGCTTGGACAGGGCCGAGGTCACCGGGGAGCTGTTTTTT
TRBJ1-2 - TRBV11-2 few CASSLDTGYYGYTF TGTGCCAGCAGCTTAGATACAGGTTACTATGGCTACACCTTC
TRBJ1-5 TRBD1 TRBV2 - CASSNPTGVGVPQHF TGTGCCAGCAGCAACCCAACAGGGGTAGGGGTGCCCCAGCATTTT
TRBJ1-4 - TRBV6-5 many CASSRKTTNEKLFF TGTGCCAGCAGCCGGAAAACAACTAATGAAAAACTGTTTTTT
TRBJ2-1 - TRBV6-6 few CASSFASPGEQFF TGTGCCAGCAGTTTTGCCAGCCCAGGCGAGCAGTTCTTC